This TCR beta chain was retrieved from a study of regulatory T cells in long-lasting Graves disease. This CDR3 spans 14 amino acids. The V and J ends lost 8 bases and 3 bases respectively, with 14 bases between them. Germline V gene sequence: CDR1 SNHLY, CDR2 FYNNEI. Time point given: newly diagnosed GD, antithyroid drugs for less than 3 months. The authors made the TCR library using RNA they extracted from PBMCs. HTBI primers from iRepertoire and Arm-PCR of CDR3 regions yielded the TCR beta libraries. MiXCR was run by TCRdb on the multiplex PCR reads, yielding one entry per CDR3 protein. The sample lists around 470,000 distinct CDR3 sequences, 14% occurring once. This clonotype was counted many times. The data were also submitted as part of a second study, on T cells in Graves' hyperthyroidism and ophthalmopathy. Turning to that study: It was considered stable Graves' hyperthyroidism when ophthalmopathy did not progress within 18 months. Patients with ophthalmopathy were separated from those with stable hyperthyroidism by a 13 V-J model.

The rearrangement joins TRBV2 to TRBJ1-5; D perhaps matches TRBD1 (5 bases). This TCR was sampled from a woman between 50 and 59 years old with Graves disease. The sample consisted of peripheral blood mononuclear cells (PBMCs), taken at new diagnosis, from a patient treated with antithyroid drugs. The CDR3 DNA reads as TGTGCCAGCGGCAGGGTAAACCCCAATCAGCCCCAGCATTTT. Translation: CASGRVNPNQPQHF. Supplemented by reference TRBV2 and TRBJ1-5, the full variable domain reads EPEVTQTPSHQVTQMGQEVILRCVPISNHLYFYWYRQILGQKVEFLVSFYNNEISEKSEIFDDQFSVERPDGSNFTLKIRSTKLEDSAMYFCASGRVNPNQPQHFGDGTRLSIL.